This TCR beta chain was identified during a study of shared clonotypes between healthy human individuals. Whole-study findings and limits: Sequencing depth was predicted to influence how clonotypes are shared among donors.

The authors loaded 150 to 250 ng DNA, roughly 33,000 T cell genomes, into sorted-subset replicate PCRs. Some clones are missing from TCRdb's copy, which holds only in-frame ones; the method was immunoSEQ multiplex PCR. The repertoire holds roughly 2.5 million clones, with around 90% as singletons. The CDR3 is 14 amino acids. V was trimmed by 4 bases and J by 8 bases, leaving 14 bases between them. Germline CDR1 and CDR2: LNHDA and SQIVND (reference sequence). To note about this clone: Antigen specificity is unknown.

Material for sequencing was naive CD4+ T cells sorted from blood. Indicated subset: CD45RA+ positively selected. The origin of this receptor is a man aged 18 to 29 in good health. V and J are TRBV19 and TRBJ1-4, with D perhaps TRBD1 (6 bases). CDR3 nucleotides: TGTGCCAGTAGTACACAGGGACGGGGGGAAAAACTGTTTTTT. Protein product: CASSTQGRGEKLFF.